Listed below are T cell receptor beta chains from one sample, sequenced in a study of blood T cell repertoires in COVID-19. This table comes from immunoSEQ multiplex PCR, and its TCRdb copy is limited to in-frame clones, with some not included. The data show some 280,000 clones, around nine tenths seen once. Sequencing was done on a sample of peripheral blood. These receptors were taken from a woman in her thirties or forties who had recovered from COVID-19. Both conserved end residues are part of each CDR3. The order of the fields is V gene, J gene, CDR3 protein.

V: TRBV7-9
J: TRBJ1-4
CDR3: CASSFGQGSEKLFF

V: TRBV5-1
J: TRBJ2-1
CDR3: CASSLGVPYAGEYNEQFF

V: TRBV2
J: TRBJ1-5
CDR3: CASSERTAGWQPQHF

V: TRBV10-3
J: TRBJ2-5
CDR3: CAISERGWGETQYF

V: TRBV27
J: TRBJ2-3
CDR3: CASRSRQGGPDTQYF

V: TRBV19
J: TRBJ2-3
CDR3: CASSPTTDTQYF

V: TRBV2
J: TRBJ2-6
CDR3: CASSDGAGANVLTF

V: TRBV3-1/TRBV3-2
J: TRBJ2-1
CDR3: CASSRVGLAGEQFF

V: TRBV7-9
J: TRBJ2-7
CDR3: CASSSTSASSYEQYF

V: TRBV6-5
J: TRBJ1-6
CDR3: CASSYSGSTNSPLHF

V: TRBV19
J: TRBJ1-1
CDR3: CASSYSGENTEAFF

V: TRBV18
J: TRBJ2-3
CDR3: CASSPNGQGITDTQYF

V: TRBV19
J: TRBJ2-2
CDR3: CASSATGGAGELFF

V: TRBV5-1
J: TRBJ2-1
CDR3: CASSPGTSGADSYNEQFF

V: TRBV12-3/TRBV12-4
J: TRBJ2-1
CDR3: CALSAGRKSEQFF

V: TRBV3-1/TRBV3-2
J: TRBJ2-7
CDR3: CASSQTGGTYEQYF

V: TRBV28
J: TRBJ2-1
CDR3: CASSFPPFSGRRNEQFF

V: TRBV12-3/TRBV12-4
J: TRBJ1-5
CDR3: CASSLRGNQPQHF

V: TRBV27
J: TRBJ2-3
CDR3: CASSSYGLAGGPGTDTQYF

V: TRBV7-2
J: TRBJ2-5
CDR3: CASSLTRGNQETQYF

V: TRBV21-1
J: TRBJ2-3
CDR3: CASRPLAGAPDTQYF

V: TRBV11-3
J: TRBJ2-1
CDR3: CASGGGTEYNEQFF

V: TRBV19
J: TRBJ1-6
CDR3: CASSTQGARSPLHF

V: TRBV11-1
J: TRBJ2-5
CDR3: CASSKGDRVYETQYF

V: TRBV7-6
J: TRBJ2-3
CDR3: CASSLGTSGRTDTQYF

V: TRBV7-3
J: TRBJ2-3
CDR3: CASSQREGPSTDTQYF

V: TRBV5-1
J: TRBJ2-1
CDR3: CASSRTSGSYNEQFF

V: TRBV5-1
J: TRBJ2-1
CDR3: CASSPPGLAGANEQFF

V: TRBV7-8
J: TRBJ1-1
CDR3: CASSQRDSDMNTEAFF

V: TRBV29-1
J: TRBJ2-1
CDR3: CSVEDRTSGRAAQFF

V: TRBV27
J: TRBJ1-6
CDR3: CASSWGQGNNSPLHF